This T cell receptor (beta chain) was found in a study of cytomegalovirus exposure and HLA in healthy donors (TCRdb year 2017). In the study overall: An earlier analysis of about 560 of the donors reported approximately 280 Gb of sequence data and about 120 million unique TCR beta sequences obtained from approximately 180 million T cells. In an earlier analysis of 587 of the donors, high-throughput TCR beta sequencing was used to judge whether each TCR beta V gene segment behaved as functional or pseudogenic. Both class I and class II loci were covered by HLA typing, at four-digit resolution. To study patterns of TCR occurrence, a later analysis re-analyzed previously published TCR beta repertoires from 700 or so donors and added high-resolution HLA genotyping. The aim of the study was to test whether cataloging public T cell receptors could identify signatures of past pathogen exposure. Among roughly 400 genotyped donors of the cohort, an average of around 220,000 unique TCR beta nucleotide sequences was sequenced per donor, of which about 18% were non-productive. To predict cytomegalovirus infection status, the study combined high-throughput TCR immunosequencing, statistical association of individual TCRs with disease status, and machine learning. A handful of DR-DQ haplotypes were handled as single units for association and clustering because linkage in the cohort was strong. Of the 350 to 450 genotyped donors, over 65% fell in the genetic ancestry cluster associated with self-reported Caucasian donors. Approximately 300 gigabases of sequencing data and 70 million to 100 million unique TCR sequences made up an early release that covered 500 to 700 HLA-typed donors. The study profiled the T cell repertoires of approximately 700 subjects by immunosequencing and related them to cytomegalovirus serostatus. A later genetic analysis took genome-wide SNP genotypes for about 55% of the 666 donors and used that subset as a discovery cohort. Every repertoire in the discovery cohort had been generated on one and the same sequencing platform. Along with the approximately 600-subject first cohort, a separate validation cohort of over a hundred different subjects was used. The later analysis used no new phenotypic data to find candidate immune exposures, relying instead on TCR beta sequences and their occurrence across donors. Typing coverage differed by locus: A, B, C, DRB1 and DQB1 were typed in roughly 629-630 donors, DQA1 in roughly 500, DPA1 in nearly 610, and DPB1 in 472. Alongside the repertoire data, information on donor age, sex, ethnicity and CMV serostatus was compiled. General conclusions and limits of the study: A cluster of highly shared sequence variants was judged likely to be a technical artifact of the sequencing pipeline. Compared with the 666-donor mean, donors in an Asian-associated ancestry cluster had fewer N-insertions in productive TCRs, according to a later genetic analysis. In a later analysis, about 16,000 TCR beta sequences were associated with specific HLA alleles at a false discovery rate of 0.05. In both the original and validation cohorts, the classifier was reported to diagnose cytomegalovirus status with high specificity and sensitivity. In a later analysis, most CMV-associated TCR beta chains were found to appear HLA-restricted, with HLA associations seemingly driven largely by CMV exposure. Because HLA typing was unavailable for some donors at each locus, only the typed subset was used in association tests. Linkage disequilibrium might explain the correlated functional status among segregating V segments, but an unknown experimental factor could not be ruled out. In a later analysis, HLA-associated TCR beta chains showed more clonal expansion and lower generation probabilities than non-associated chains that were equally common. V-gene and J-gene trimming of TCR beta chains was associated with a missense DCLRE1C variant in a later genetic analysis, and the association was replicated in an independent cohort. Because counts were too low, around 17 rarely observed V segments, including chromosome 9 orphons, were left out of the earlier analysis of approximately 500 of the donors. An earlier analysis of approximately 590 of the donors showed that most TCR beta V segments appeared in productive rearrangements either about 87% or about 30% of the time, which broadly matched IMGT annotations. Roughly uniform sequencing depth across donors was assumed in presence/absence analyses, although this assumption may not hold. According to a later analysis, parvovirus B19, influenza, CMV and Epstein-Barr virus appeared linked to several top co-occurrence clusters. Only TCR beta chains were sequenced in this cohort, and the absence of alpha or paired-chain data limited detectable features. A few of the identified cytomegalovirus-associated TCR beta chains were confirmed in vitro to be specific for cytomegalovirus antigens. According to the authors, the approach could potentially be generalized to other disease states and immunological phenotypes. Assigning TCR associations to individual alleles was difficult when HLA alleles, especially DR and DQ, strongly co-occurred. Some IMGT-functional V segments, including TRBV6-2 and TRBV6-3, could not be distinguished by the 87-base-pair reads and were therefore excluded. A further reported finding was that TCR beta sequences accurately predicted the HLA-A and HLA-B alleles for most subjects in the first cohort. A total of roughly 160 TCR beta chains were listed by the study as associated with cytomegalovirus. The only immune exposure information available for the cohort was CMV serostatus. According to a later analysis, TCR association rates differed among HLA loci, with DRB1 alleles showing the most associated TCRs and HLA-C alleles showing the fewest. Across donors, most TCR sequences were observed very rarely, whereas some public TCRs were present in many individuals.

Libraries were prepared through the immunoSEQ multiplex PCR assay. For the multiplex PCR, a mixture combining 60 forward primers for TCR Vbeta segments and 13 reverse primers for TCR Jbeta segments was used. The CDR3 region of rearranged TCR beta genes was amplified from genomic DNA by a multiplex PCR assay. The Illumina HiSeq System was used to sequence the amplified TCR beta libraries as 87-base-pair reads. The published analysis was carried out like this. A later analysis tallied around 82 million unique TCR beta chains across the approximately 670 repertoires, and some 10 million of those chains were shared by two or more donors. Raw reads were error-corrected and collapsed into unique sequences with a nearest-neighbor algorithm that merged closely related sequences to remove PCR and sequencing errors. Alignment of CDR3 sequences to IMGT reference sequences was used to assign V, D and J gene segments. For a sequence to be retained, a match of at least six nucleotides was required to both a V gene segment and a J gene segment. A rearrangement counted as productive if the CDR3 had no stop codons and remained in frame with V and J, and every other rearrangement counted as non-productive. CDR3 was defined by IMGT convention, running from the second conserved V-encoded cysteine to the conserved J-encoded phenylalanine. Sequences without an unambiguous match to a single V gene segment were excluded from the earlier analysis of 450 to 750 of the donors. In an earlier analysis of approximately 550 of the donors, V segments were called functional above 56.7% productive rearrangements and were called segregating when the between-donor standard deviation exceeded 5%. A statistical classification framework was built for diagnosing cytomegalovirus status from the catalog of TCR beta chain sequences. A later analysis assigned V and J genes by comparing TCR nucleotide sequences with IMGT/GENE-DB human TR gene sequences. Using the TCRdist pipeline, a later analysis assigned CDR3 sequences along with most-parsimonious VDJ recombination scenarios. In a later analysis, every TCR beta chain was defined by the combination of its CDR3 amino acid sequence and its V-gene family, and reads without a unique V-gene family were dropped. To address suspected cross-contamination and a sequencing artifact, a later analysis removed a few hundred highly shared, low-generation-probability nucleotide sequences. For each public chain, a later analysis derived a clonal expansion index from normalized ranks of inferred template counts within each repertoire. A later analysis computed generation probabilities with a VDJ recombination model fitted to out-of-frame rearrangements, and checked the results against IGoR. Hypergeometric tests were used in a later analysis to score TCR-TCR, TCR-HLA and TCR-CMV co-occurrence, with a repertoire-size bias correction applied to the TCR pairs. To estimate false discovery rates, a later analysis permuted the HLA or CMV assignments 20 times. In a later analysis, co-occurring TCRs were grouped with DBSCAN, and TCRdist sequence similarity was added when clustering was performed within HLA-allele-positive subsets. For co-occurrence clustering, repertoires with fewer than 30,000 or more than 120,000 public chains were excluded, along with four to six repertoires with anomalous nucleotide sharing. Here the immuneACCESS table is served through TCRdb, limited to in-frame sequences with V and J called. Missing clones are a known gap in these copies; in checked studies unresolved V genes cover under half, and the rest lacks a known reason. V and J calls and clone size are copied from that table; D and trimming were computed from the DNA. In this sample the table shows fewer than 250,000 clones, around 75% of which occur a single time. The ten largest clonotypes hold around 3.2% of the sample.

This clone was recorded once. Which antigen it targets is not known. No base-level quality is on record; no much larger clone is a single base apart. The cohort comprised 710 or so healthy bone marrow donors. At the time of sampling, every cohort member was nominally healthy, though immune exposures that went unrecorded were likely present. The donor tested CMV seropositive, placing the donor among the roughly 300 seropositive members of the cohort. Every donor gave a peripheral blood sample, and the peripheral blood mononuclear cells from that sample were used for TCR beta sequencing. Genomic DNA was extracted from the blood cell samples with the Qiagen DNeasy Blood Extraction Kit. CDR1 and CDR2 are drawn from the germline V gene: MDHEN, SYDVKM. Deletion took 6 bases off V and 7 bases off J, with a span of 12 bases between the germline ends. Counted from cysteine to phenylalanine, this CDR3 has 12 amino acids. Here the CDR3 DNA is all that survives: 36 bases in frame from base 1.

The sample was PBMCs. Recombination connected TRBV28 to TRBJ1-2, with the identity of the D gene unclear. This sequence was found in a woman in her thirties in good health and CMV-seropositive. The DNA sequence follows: TGTGCCAGCAGCACCCAGGTGCTTGGCTACACCTTC. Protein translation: CASSTQVLGYTF.